The 13 T cell receptor beta chains below all came from one sample that was sequenced in a study of cytotoxic CD8 clonotypes in ibrutinib-treated CLL. Profiling relied on immunoSEQ multiplex PCR, and the TCRdb table lists in-frame clones only, not all of them. This table has about 89,000 clones, approximately 82% appearing once. The input for sequencing was PBMCs, taken after 12 months of ibrutinib treatment. The source of these receptors is a human donor with chronic lymphocytic leukemia.

J is TRBJ2-2 and V is TRBV7-2; D is unresolved. Germline CDR1 SGHTA, CDR2 FQGNSA. V was trimmed by 2 bases and J by 0 bases, leaving 13 bases between them. The CDR3 is 17 residues long. CDR3 residues: CASSLRFRRSNTGELFF. The CDR3 nucleotides are TGTGCCAGCAGCTTAAGATTTAGACGTTCGAACACCGGGGAGCTGTTTTTT.

The rearrangement uses TRBV9 and TRBJ1-1; D possibly corresponds to TRBD1 (5 bases). The CDR3 covers 15 residues. CDR1 is SGDLS and CDR2 is YYNGEE in the germline V gene. V shed 5 bases and J shed 0 bases, with 14 bases lying between them. The CDR3 loop is CASRKTAGMNTEAFF. The CDR3 nucleotides are TGTGCCAGCAGGAAGACGGCAGGGATGAACACTGAAGCTTTCTTT.

This rearrangement joins TRBV5-1 to TRBJ2-1, with 9 bases lining up with TRBD2. The CDR3 loop spans 15 amino acids. From germline, CDR1 is SGHRS and CDR2 YFSETQ. With 4 bases clipped from V and 7 bases from J, the junction kept 9 bases outside the gene matches. The CDR3 spells CASSGGLAGRNEQFF. The CDR3 DNA sequence: TGCGCCAGCAGCGGAGGGCTAGCGGGGCGAAATGAGCAGTTCTTC.

This chain connects TRBV5-1 to TRBJ2-7; TRBD1 matches at 7 bases. V dropped 4 bases and J dropped 3; count of bases not matched to a gene: 7. The CDR3 has 14 residues. Per the germline V gene, CDR1 is SGHRS and CDR2 is YFSETQ. The CDR3 loop is CASSTGQDYYEQYF. CDR3 in DNA: TGCGCCAGCAGCACTGGACAGGATTACTACGAGCAGTACTTC.

This rearrangement joins TRBV4-1 to TRBJ1-2, with 9 bases that match TRBD1. Germline-derived CDR1 and CDR2 are MGHRA and YSYEKL. V was pared by 5 bases and J by 5 bases, with 9 bases of the junction left unmatched. This CDR3 spans 15 amino acids. Written as DNA, the CDR3 is TGCGCCAGCAGCTACCTAACAGGGGGCGGTTATGGCTACACCTTC. Its protein is CASSYLTGGGYGYTF.

This clone appeared a single time. The chain combines TRBV18 with TRBJ2-7; the D is unclear. CDR3 size: 12 residues. V was cut by 1 base and J by 2 bases, with 3 bases left in between. CDR1 and CDR2 (germline): KGHSH, LQKENI. The CDR3 DNA reads TGTGCCAGCTCACCACAGACCTACGAGCAGTACTTC. Protein: CASSPQTYEQYF.

The V call is TRBV28, the J call TRBJ1-3; no firm D call. The V and J ends lost 4 bases and 3 bases respectively, with 13 bases between them. CDR3 size: 15 residues. The V gene's germline CDR1 is MDHEN and CDR2 SYDVKM. The chain's CDR3 is CASSSGPSRGNTIYF. DNA of the CDR3: TGTGCCAGCAGTTCCGGACCCTCCCGTGGAAACACCATATATTTT.

This clone was seen only a few times. The chain links TRBV25-1 to TRBJ1-4; no clear D. The germline CDR1 and CDR2 sequences are MGHDK and SYGVNS. V was trimmed by 2 bases and J by 4 bases, leaving 8 bases between them. The CDR3 contains 14 residues. The CDR3 sequence is CASSEPQVNEKLFF. The CDR3 region has the DNA TGTGCCAGCAGTGAACCGCAGGTTAATGAAAAACTGTTTTTT.

J is TRBJ1-4 and V is TRBV4-1; D unresolved. Germline loops: CDR1 MGHRA, CDR2 YSYEKL. The V end was cut by 0 bases, the J end by 10 bases, with 15 bases between. This CDR3 has 15 amino acids. The CDR3 region is CASSQDYSGLGKLFF. DNA for the CDR3: TGCGCCAGCAGCCAAGATTATAGTGGCTTGGGAAAACTGTTTTTT.

The chain uses TRBV5-1 and TRBJ2-6; 9 bases agree with TRBD1. The V gene end was trimmed by 4 bases and the J gene end by 1 base; junction bases not matched to a gene: 9. Germline V CDR1 and CDR2: SGHRS, YFSETQ. CDR3 length: 18 residues. The DNA for the CDR3 is TGCGCCAGCAGCCCCGGACAGGGGATCGGGTCTGGGGCCAACGTCCTGACTTTC. This gives the protein CASSPGQGIGSGANVLTF.

The chain uses TRBV30 and TRBJ1-5; possibly TRBD1 for D (5 bases). Germline lookup yields CDR1 GTSNPN and CDR2 SVGIG (reference sequence). The CDR3 has 13 residues. V gave up 1 base and J gave up 5 bases, with 9 bases separating them. The CDR3 spells CAWSEGGDQPQHF. CDR3 nucleotides: TGTGCCTGGAGTGAGGGAGGGGATCAGCCCCAGCATTTT.

The rearrangement joins TRBV5-1 to TRBJ1-1; no firm D call. The germline CDR1 and CDR2 sequences are SGHRS and YFSETQ. V lost 0 bases and J 4 bases, leaving 10 bases between the germline ends. CDR3 length: 14 residues. CDR3 nucleotides: TGCGCCAGCAGCTTGGCCGATGTTAGCACTGAAGCTTTCTTT. Amino acid sequence: CASSLADVSTEAFF. The full variable domain, its missing parts supplied by reference TRBV5-1 and TRBJ1-1, is KAGVTQTPRYLIKTRGQQVTLSCSPISGHRSVSWYQQTPGQGLQFLFEYFSETQRNKGNFPGRFSGRQFSNSRSEMNVSTLELGDSALYLCASSLADVSTEAFFGQGTRLTVV.

This clone appeared a single time. The chain's CDR3 is CAWSGGQGADGYTF. CDR3 in DNA: TGTGCCTGGAGCGGGGGACAGGGGGCCGATGGCTACACCTTC. The chain couples TRBV30 to TRBJ1-2, with 12 bases that match TRBD1. Germline V gene data show CDR1 as GTSNPN and CDR2 as SVGIG (reference sequence). The length of the CDR3 is 14 residues. After removal of 3 bases from V and 6 bases from J, the junction contained 5 bases not matched to a gene.